These T cell receptor beta chains were read from a single sample in a study of blood T cells in healthy people across ages. From the 5' RACE reads, TCRdb called clonotypes with MiXCR, one entry per CDR3 protein. The profile shows about 900,000 distinct CDR3 sequences, less than 80% of them singletons. The sample taken for sequencing was blood. The receptors come from a young man in good health. Both conserved end residues are part of each CDR3. The order of the fields is clone size, V gene, CDR3 protein. A row's size may be missing; if present it is once, few, many or a size class.

. | TRBV2 | CASGATYQETQYF
. | TRBV10-3 | CAISEKGQPYNEQFF
. | TRBV7-9 | CASASGANTGELFF
few | TRBV7-3 | CASSPPRTGDGQNIQYF
. | TRBV25-1 | CASSVQGPTYEQYF
. | TRBV10-3 | CAISQDPGSLDYGYTF
once | TRBV20-1 | CSASSRGVYNEQYF
. | TRBV18 | CASSSGQGRLTEAFF
once | TRBV12-3/TRBV12-4 | CASSGVRETEAFF
few | TRBV6-2/TRBV6-3 | CASSYSGGPANEQFF
. | TRBV7-8 | CASSLVGRREDIQYF
. | TRBV14 | CASSSNRGLRGVNTEAFF
. | TRBV28 | CASSLKGGVYEQYF
few | TRBV7-2 | CASSLIGNGAGANVLTF
few | TRBV7-2 | CASSFNQGSVYGYTF
. | TRBV4-3 | CASSQGPAVSTDTQYF
. | TRBV29-1 | CSVQIRVNEQFF
. | TRBV15 | CATSSLRDSASYEQYF
. | TRBV7-9 | CASSGTGRRDTEAFF
. | TRBV11-2 | CASSHTSGKYTYEQYF
. | TRBV20-1 | CSARFRQETQYF
. | TRBV9 | CASSPSRRQGATDTQYF
. | TRBV12-3/TRBV12-4 | CASSYLLTDTQYF
. | TRBV27 | CASSLGRYLDNEQFF
. | TRBV7-2 | CASSLAPGRGRADTQYF
. | TRBV4-2 | CASSPIGPAGYGYTF
once | TRBV10-3 | CAIGGQGPPSSSYEQFF
. | TRBV7-6 | CASRKSTGYNEQFF
. | TRBV24-1 | CAASGGNTDTQYF
. | TRBV6-2/TRBV6-3 | CASSFTTRTGYYGYTF
few | TRBV10-3 | CAISESRVRTQYF
many | TRBV20-1 | CSARGGGRLENIQYF
. | TRBV7-9 | CASSSQSSITDTQYF
few | TRBV7-9 | CASRTGRETQYF
once | TRBV9 | CASSVQAQPYEQYF
. | TRBV7-3 | CASSKDRSGANVLTF
. | TRBV28 | CASSSLDSAETQYF
. | TRBV12-3/TRBV12-4 | CARGRRGTLHF
. | TRBV9 | CASSVGQGVSYEQYF
many | TRBV27 | CASSVGTDPYEQYF
few | TRBV25-1 | CASSSWGDTDTQYF
large | TRBV11-2 | CASSLELGGSRTQYF
. | TRBV7-2 | CASSLEGTMNTEAFF
. | TRBV20-1 | CSASSPDSGNEQFF
. | TRBV5-1 | CASSFEGTSGPDTQYF